Shown below are 9 T cell receptor beta chains from a single sample sequenced in a study of neoadjuvant anti-PD-1 for oral cavity cancer. Here immunoSEQ multiplex PCR was the method, and the copy in TCRdb shows in-frame clones only, minus some. The table records approximately 13,000 clones, 60% to 70% of them present only once. The sample here was PBMCs, taken before nivolumab (anti-PD-1) treatment. All receptors derive from a person aged 35-80 years with oral cavity squamous cell carcinoma.

V usage is TRBV10-2 and J usage is TRBJ2-4; a possible D gene is TRBD2 (5 bases). Germline CDR1 WSHSY, CDR2 SAAADI. Trimming cost V 2 bases and J 1 base, with 24 bases left between them. The CDR3 length is 20 residues. CDR3 amino acids: CASSESGRAEYKGAKNIQYF. The CDR3 DNA reads as TGCGCCAGCAGTGAGAGCGGTAGAGCGGAATACAAAGGGGCCAAAAACATTCAGTACTTC.

The V call is TRBV6-5, the J call TRBJ1-6, with no clear D. Trimming removed 8 bases from V and 0 bases from J, with 8 bases in between. The CDR3 is made up of 14 amino acids. The germline CDR1 and CDR2 sequences are MNHEY and SVGAGI. CDR3 sequence reads: CASGKSSYNSPLHF. The CDR3 region has the DNA TGTGCCAGCGGAAAGAGCTCCTATAATTCACCCCTCCACTTT.

This clone appeared once. This rearrangement joins TRBV6-5 to TRBJ2-1; the match to TRBD2 covers 7 bases. CDR3 size: 15 residues. Trimming cost V 7 bases and J 1 base; bases outside gene matches: 7. Per germline, CDR1 MNHEY and CDR2 SVGAGI. Here the CDR3 DNA reads TGTGCCAGCATTGCTAGGGAGGGGTCCTACAATGAGCAGTTCTTC. As protein: CASIAREGSYNEQFF.

In this sample, this clone turned up a few times. The CDR3 loop reads CASSRGTIGAAGGTAYEQYF. In DNA form, the CDR3 reads TGTGCCAGCTCACGCGGGACAATAGGCGCAGCGGGAGGGACAGCGTACGAGCAGTACTTC. The chain is built from TRBV18 and TRBJ2-7, with 10 bases fitting TRBD2. This CDR3 comprises 20 residues. Trimming removed 4 bases from V and 4 bases from J; junction bases left unmatched: 22. Per the germline V gene, CDR1 is KGHSH and CDR2 is LQKENI.

The genes are TRBV18 and TRBJ2-7, with TRBD1 matching over 7 bases. Germline V gene lookup returns CDR1 KGHSH and CDR2 LQKENI. The CDR3 spans 15 residues. V dropped 2 bases and J dropped 0; count of bases not matched to a gene: 4. CDR3 nucleotides: TGTGCCAGCTCACCAGACAGGGTTAGCTCCTACGAGCAGTACTTC. Its protein is CASSPDRVSSYEQYF.

This clone was counted between two and nine times. The chain combines TRBV19 with TRBJ1-5; 7 bases agree with TRBD1. The CDR3 contains 15 residues. Trimming removed 1 base from V and 2 bases from J; junction bases left unmatched: 2. CDR1 is LNHDA and CDR2 is SQIVND in the germline V gene (reference sequence). The CDR3 DNA sequence: TGTGCCAGTAGTATAGGAGGGGGCGGCAATCAGCCCCAGCATTTT. It is translated as CASSIGGGGNQPQHF.

This chain links TRBV6-4 with TRBJ2-1, with 8 bases identical to TRBD1. Trimming at V came to 5 bases and at J to 2 bases, leaving 2 bases not matched to a gene. The CDR3 has 14 amino acids. CDR1 MRHNA and CDR2 SNTAGT come from the germline V gene. CDR3: CASSPGQAYNEQFF. CDR3 coding DNA: TGTGCCAGCAGTCCGGGACAGGCCTACAATGAGCAGTTCTTC.

The chain carries TRBV7-8 and TRBJ2-5; possible D gene TRBD2, 6 bases. The CDR3 sequence is 16 residues long. The V end lost 1 base, the J end lost 1 base, and 13 bases lay between the germline ends. Looked up from germline, CDR1 is SGHVS and CDR2 is FQNEAQ. The CDR3 is CASSLGLTRGQETQYF. In nucleotides, the CDR3 is TGTGCCAGCAGCTTAGGATTGACTAGGGGCCAAGAGACCCAGTACTTC.

The V gene is TRBV10-1, the J gene TRBJ2-1; D could derive from TRBD1 or TRBD2 (6 bases each). Germline CDR1 reads WNHNN; CDR2 reads SYGVQD (reference sequence). CDR3 size: 15 residues. V was pared by 0 bases and J by 13 bases, with 19 bases between. CDR3 loop: CASSESGASRESQFF. CDR3 bases: TGCGCCAGCAGTGAGTCGGGGGCCTCCCGGGAGAGCCAGTTCTTC.